This entry is about one T cell receptor (beta chain). This entry is derived from a study of T cell changes during pregnancy in multiple sclerosis. The protocol was immunoSEQ multiplex PCR, while the TCRdb copy is restricted to in-frame clones and leaves out a portion. Of tens of thousands of clones in the sample, approximately 89% were seen once. The starting material was peripheral blood, obtained in the first trimester of pregnancy. The sequence derives from a female donor with multiple sclerosis, enrolled in a pregnancy study.

CDR3 in amino acids: CASSSRQGNNSPLHF. CDR3 in DNA: TGTGCCAGCAGTTCCCGACAGGGTAATAATTCACCCCTCCACTTT. This sequence joins TRBV27 and TRBJ1-6; 7 bases match TRBD1. The CDR3 contains 15 residues. The J segment lost 5 bases and the V segment lost 4 bases, leaving 5 bases of the junction unmatched. Germline V gives CDR1 MNHEY, CDR2 SMNVEV (reference sequence).